These 17 T cell receptor beta chains originate from one sample sequenced in a study of shared clonotypes between healthy human individuals. Terminally differentiated effector memory CD45RA+ cells were left out of the naive CD8 fraction, which was CD45RO-negative and positively selected for CCR7. Assay: immunoSEQ multiplex PCR; the TCRdb copy retains only in-frame clones and omits some. The sample holds around 2,000,000 clones; about 95% are singletons and the top ten take roughly 1.1%. Sequenced: naive CD8+ T cells sorted from blood. Receptor source: a man in his late teens or twenties in good health.

The V call is TRBV15, the J call TRBJ1-4, with TRBD1 matching over 9 bases. Trimming cost V 11 bases and J 6 bases; bases outside gene matches: 16. Per germline, CDR1 LNHNV and CDR2 YYDKDF (reference sequence). The CDR3 is made up of 16 amino acids. The CDR3 bases are TGTGCCGTCTGGAGGGACAGGGAGGACGCAGATGAAAAACTGTTTTTT. Protein sequence: CAVWRDREDADEKLFF.

The chain joins TRBV5-6 to TRBJ1-5; D uncertain. The V and J ends lost 2 bases and 6 bases respectively, with 6 bases between them. The CDR3 is made up of 12 amino acids. Germline CDR1 reads SGHDT; CDR2 reads YYEEEE. This chain's CDR3 is CASSFSGQPQHF. The CDR3 coding sequence is TGTGCCAGCAGCTTCAGTGGTCAGCCCCAGCATTTT.

The chain employs TRBV2 and TRBJ2-2; D gene unclear. Trimming cost V 9 bases and J 6 bases, with 8 bases left between them. Germline V gives CDR1 SNHLY, CDR2 FYNNEI. The CDR3 contains 11 residues. CDR3 sequence: CASQVSGELFF. The DNA of the CDR3 is TGTGCCAGTCAGGTTTCCGGGGAGCTGTTTTTT. Full variable domain (missing parts from reference TRBV2 and TRBJ2-2): EPEVTQTPSHQVTQMGQEVILRCVPISNHLYFYWYRQILGQKVEFLVSFYNNEISEKSEIFDDQFSVERPDGSNFTLKIRSTKLEDSAMYFCASQVSGELFFGEGSRLTVL.

The rearrangement uses TRBV6-1 and TRBJ2-7; TRBD1 or TRBD2 may be the D gene (5 bases each). Looked up from germline, CDR1 is MNHNS and CDR2 is SASEGT. With 2 bases removed from V and 0 bases from J, the gap between germline ends came to 14 bases. The CDR3 runs 16 residues. CDR3 loop: CASSELEPGRSYEQYF. The CDR3 DNA reads TGTGCCAGCAGTGAACTCGAACCGGGGCGCTCCTACGAGCAGTACTTC.

The chain couples TRBV28 to TRBJ1-3; D is unclear. The germline V gene has CDR1 MDHEN and CDR2 SYDVKM. This CDR3 spans 14 amino acids. V was shortened by 3 bases and J by 2 bases, with 8 bases between the two germline ends. The DNA of the CDR3 is TGTGCCAGCAGTTTTTCCCGGACTGGAAACACCATATATTTT. Translated: CASSFSRTGNTIYF. The full variable domain, rest sourced from reference TRBV28 and TRBJ1-3, is DVKVTQSSRYLVKRTGEKVFLECVQDMDHENMFWYRQDPGLGLRLIYFSYDVKMKEKGDIPEGYSVSREKKERFSLILESASTNQTSMYLCASSFSRTGNTIYFGEGSWLTVV.

The V gene is TRBV5-1, the J gene TRBJ1-1; D is unclear. In germline, CDR1 is SGHRS, CDR2 YFSETQ. This CDR3 is 14 amino acids long. Trimming removed 4 bases at V and 1 base at J, with 11 bases between. Here the CDR3 DNA reads TGCGCCAGCAGCCCCTGGACGGAGAACACTGAAGCTTTCTTT. Translating gives CASSPWTENTEAFF.

This chain connects TRBV2 to TRBJ2-7; D is possibly TRBD2 (6 bases). CDR1 is SNHLY, CDR2 FYNNEI, per germline. Trimming stripped 1 base from V and 5 bases from J, with 18 bases between. CDR3 length equals 16 residues. This CDR3 is CASSEGWGGEGDEQYF. The CDR3 DNA follows: TGTGCCAGCAGTGAAGGTTGGGGCGGGGAAGGTGACGAGCAGTACTTC. The full variable domain, its missing parts supplied by reference TRBV2 and TRBJ2-7, is EPEVTQTPSHQVTQMGQEVILRCVPISNHLYFYWYRQILGQKVEFLVSFYNNEISEKSEIFDDQFSVERPDGSNFTLKIRSTKLEDSAMYFCASSEGWGGEGDEQYFGPGTRLTVT.

The V and J genes are TRBV5-6 and TRBJ2-1, with D perhaps matching TRBD1 (6 bases). In germline, CDR1 is SGHDT, CDR2 YYEEEE. The ends were cut back, 3 bases at V and 9 bases at J, with 10 bases in the middle. The CDR3 spans 12 residues. CDR3 region: CASSYQGSEQFF. The CDR3 DNA reads TGTGCCAGCAGCTATCAGGGGAGTGAGCAGTTCTTC.

V is TRBV5-1 and J is TRBJ2-3; D uncertain. Trimming shortened V by 4 bases and J by 0 bases, and 15 bases separated the two germline ends. The CDR3 is made up of 16 amino acids. Per the germline V gene, CDR1 is SGHRS and CDR2 is YFSETQ. In DNA form, the CDR3 reads TGCGCCAGCAGCCCACCGACTGGGGATAGCACAGATACGCAGTATTTT. It specifies CASSPPTGDSTDTQYF.

This chain uses TRBV5-6 with TRBJ2-3; D may be TRBD2 (6 bases). In germline, CDR1 is SGHDT, CDR2 YYEEEE. The CDR3 is 15 amino acids. Between the trimmed V and J ends, which lost 1 base and 2 bases, there was a span of 11 bases. The chain's CDR3 is CASSLTPGDTDTQYF. Written as DNA, the CDR3 is TGTGCCAGCAGCTTGACCCCGGGAGACACAGATACGCAGTATTTT.

As for this clone: The sample contains more than one DNA sequence encoding this CDR3. The chain links TRBV6-5 to TRBJ2-7, with no clear D. With 5 bases removed from V and 0 bases from J, the gap between germline ends came to 8 bases. This CDR3 has 13 residues. Germline loops: CDR1 MNHEY, CDR2 SVGAGI. CDR3 sequence: CASSPLGSYEQYF. The CDR3 DNA is TGTGCCAGCAGTCCGCTGGGCTCCTACGAGCAGTACTTC.

To note about this clone: Other nucleotide sequences in the sample specify the same CDR3. The chain is built from TRBV27 and TRBJ1-1; a weak D match, TRBD1 (5 bases). Germline CDR1 is MNHEY and CDR2 is SMNVEV (reference sequence). The V gene lost 3 bases and the J gene lost 2 bases, with 7 bases spanning the gap. The CDR3 has 13 amino acids. CDR3 loop: CASSFGANTEAFF. CDR3 DNA: TGTGCCAGCAGTTTCGGGGCAAACACTGAAGCTTTCTTT.

This clone was recorded once. The V gene is TRBV28, the J gene TRBJ2-1; D remains unclear. The CDR3 consists of 15 residues. Deletions cut 6 bases from V and 2 bases from J, with 14 bases between. In germline, CDR1 is MDHEN, CDR2 SYDVKM. In DNA, the CDR3 is TGTGCCAGCAGAGGTGACTTCTCAGCCTACAATGAGCAGTTCTTC. Translated, it gives CASRGDFSAYNEQFF. The variable domain in full, with the rest retrieved from reference TRBV28 and TRBJ2-1, is DVKVTQSSRYLVKRTGEKVFLECVQDMDHENMFWYRQDPGLGLRLIYFSYDVKMKEKGDIPEGYSVSREKKERFSLILESASTNQTSMYLCASRGDFSAYNEQFFGPGTRLTVL.

The chain couples TRBV10-1 to TRBJ2-3, with a weak D call TRBD1 (6 bases). Deletions cut 3 bases from V and 4 bases from J, with 11 bases between. This CDR3 contains 14 residues. Germline V CDR1 and CDR2: WNHNN, SYGVQD (reference sequence). The CDR3 loop is CASSDIGGPDTQYF. CDR3 in DNA: TGCGCCAGCAGTGATATTGGGGGCCCAGATACGCAGTATTTT.

The chain couples TRBV9 to TRBJ1-1; D unclear. Per the germline V gene, CDR1 is SGDLS and CDR2 is YYNGEE. The CDR3 is 12 amino acids. The V end was cut by 3 bases, the J end by 6 bases, with 9 bases between. For the CDR3, the DNA is TGTGCCAGCAGCGGTTTAGACCCTGAAGCTTTCTTT. This gives the protein CASSGLDPEAFF.

The V call is TRBV4-1, the J call TRBJ2-1, with D uncertain. The CDR3 covers 16 residues. Trimming took 0 bases from V and 0 from J, leaving 9 bases between them. Germline loops: CDR1 MGHRA, CDR2 YSYEKL. The CDR3 loop reads CASSQEDGGSYNEQFF. CDR3 nucleotide sequence: TGCGCCAGCAGCCAAGAGGACGGCGGCTCCTACAATGAGCAGTTCTTC.

V and J are TRBV10-3 and TRBJ1-2, with D perhaps TRBD1 (5 bases). Looked up from germline, CDR1 is ENHRY and CDR2 is SYGVKD. The CDR3 totals 13 residues. Trimming removed 3 bases from V and 4 bases from J, with 9 bases in between. Here the CDR3 DNA reads TGTGCCATCAGTGAAGGGGCCCCCTATGGCTACACCTTC. As protein: CAISEGAPYGYTF.